This passage covers 22 T cell receptor beta chains from one sample sequenced in a study of blood T cell repertoires in COVID-19. Assay: immunoSEQ multiplex PCR; the TCRdb copy retains only in-frame clones and omits some. The sample has under 500,000 clones; around nine tenths are singletons. The specimen sequenced was PBMCs or T cells enriched from blood (not recorded which). The receptors shown here come from a woman younger than 35 with acute COVID-19.

This chain links TRBV21-1 with TRBJ1-1. TRBV21-1 is a documented pseudogene. The CDR3 sequence is 17 residues long. This CDR3 is CASSRGGSAAANTEAFF. The CDR3 coding sequence is TGTGCCAGCAGCAGAGGAGGGAGCGCGGCAGCGAACACTGAAGCTTTCTTT.

The V and J genes are TRBV14 and TRBJ2-1; 9 bases align to TRBD2. Losses at the gene ends were 5 bases for V and 6 bases for J; bases not matched to a gene: 8. CDR1 is SGHDN and CDR2 is FVKESK in the germline V gene. This CDR3 is 15 amino acids long. DNA for the CDR3: TGTGCCAGCAGCTTTCGGGGACTAGCAGGCAATGAGCAGTTCTTC. Protein sequence: CASSFRGLAGNEQFF.

This chain uses TRBV5-1 with TRBJ1-1, with D uncertain. Trimming removed 0 bases at V and 2 bases at J, with 8 bases between. CDR1 SGHRS and CDR2 YFSETQ come from the germline V gene. The CDR3 loop spans 14 amino acids. The DNA for the CDR3 is TGCGCCAGCAGCTTGGACAGCACTAACACTGAAGCTTTCTTT. Protein sequence: CASSLDSTNTEAFF.

The rearrangement uses TRBV19 and TRBJ2-3, with a possible D match to TRBD1 (5 bases). This CDR3 is built from 13 residues. CDR1 and CDR2 from the germline V gene are LNHDA and SQIVND (reference sequence). Trimming removed 2 bases from V and 5 bases from J, with 8 bases in between. The CDR3 here is CASSINQGDTQYF. The CDR3 coding sequence is TGTGCCAGTAGTATAAATCAGGGAGATACGCAGTATTTT.

V usage is TRBV9 and J usage is TRBJ2-3; 8 bases align to TRBD1. V shed 0 bases, J shed 2 bases, and the junction held 11 bases outside the gene matches. Looked up from germline, CDR1 is SGDLS and CDR2 is YYNGEE. This CDR3 has 18 residues. CDR3: CASSVGTGGTIVTDTQYF. DNA of the CDR3: TGTGCCAGCAGCGTAGGTACAGGGGGTACAATAGTCACAGATACGCAGTATTTT.

This chain uses TRBV5-6 with TRBJ1-1; a weak D match, TRBD1 (6 bases). V dropped 2 bases and J dropped 4 bases, with 18 bases sitting between them. The CDR3 extends over 16 amino acids. CDR1 is SGHDT and CDR2 is YYEEEE in the germline V gene. CDR3: CASSFLQGREGTEAFF. The DNA of the CDR3 is TGTGCCAGCAGCTTTCTCCAGGGGAGAGAGGGCACTGAAGCTTTCTTT.

The CDR3 loop reads CASSGAREQFF. Written as DNA, the CDR3 is TGTGCCAGTAGTGGGGCCAGGGAGCAGTTCTTC. This chain joins TRBV19 and TRBJ2-1; weak D call: TRBD1 (5 bases). The germline V and J ends were trimmed by 5 bases and 10 bases, with 9 bases remaining between them. Germline values: CDR1 LNHDA, CDR2 SQIVND (reference sequence). This CDR3 has 11 residues. The entire variable domain, with the rest obtained from reference TRBV19 and TRBJ2-1, is as follows: DGGITQSPKYLFRKEGQNVTLSCEQNLNHDAMYWYRQDPGQGLRLIYYSQIVNDFQKGDIAEGYSVSREKKESFPLTVTSAQKNPTAFYLCASSGAREQFFGPGTRLTVL.

V and J are TRBV28 and TRBJ2-1, with TRBD2 matching 13 bases. This CDR3 contains 18 residues. V shed 5 bases, J shed 8 bases, and the junction held 15 bases outside the gene matches. Germline values: CDR1 MDHEN, CDR2 SYDVKM. This CDR3 is CASSRPYRTSGRIDEQFF. The CDR3 DNA sequence: TGTGCCAGCAGTCGCCCTTATCGGACTAGCGGGAGAATCGATGAGCAGTTCTTC.

The chain uses TRBV2 and TRBJ2-7; D is possibly TRBD1 (6 bases). The V end lost 8 bases, the J end lost 0 bases, and 20 bases lay between the germline ends. The CDR3 covers 16 residues. Germline V gene data show CDR1 as SNHLY and CDR2 as FYNNEI. The CDR3 DNA follows: TGTGCCAGCTCCGGGACAAGCATTCGTAACTCCTACGAGCAGTACTTC. This translates into CASSGTSIRNSYEQYF.

The chain couples TRBV15 to TRBJ2-7; D unresolved. The germline gives CDR1 LNHNV, CDR2 YYDKDF (reference sequence). This CDR3 has 13 residues. Trimming removed 0 bases at V and 2 bases at J, with 5 bases between. The CDR3 nucleotides read TGTGCCACCAGCAGAGACAGGACCTACGAGCAGTACTTC. The encoded protein is CATSRDRTYEQYF.

The gene calls are TRBV10-1 and TRBJ2-3; TRBD2 agrees at 8 bases. Trimming cost V 6 bases and J 5 bases; bases outside gene matches: 10. The CDR3 spans 15 residues. Germline values: CDR1 WNHNN, CDR2 SYGVQD (reference sequence). CDR3 sequence reads: CASSDDGGAKDTQYF. The CDR3 nucleotides read TGCGCCAGCAGCGATGACGGGGGGGCCAAAGATACGCAGTATTTT.

The genes are TRBV3-1 (or the pseudogene TRBV3-2) and TRBJ2-3, with TRBD2 identical over 7 bases. The germline CDR1 and CDR2 sequences are LGHDT and YNNKEL (reference sequence). The CDR3 consists of 16 residues. V dropped 6 bases and J dropped 0; count of bases not matched to a gene: 9. CDR3 residues: CASRISSGRSTDTQYF. In nucleotides, the CDR3 is TGTGCCAGCAGGATTTCTAGCGGACGGAGCACAGATACGCAGTATTTT.

The CDR3 coding sequence is TGTGCCAGCAGTCCGCGGACAGGGGCCGCTGAAAAACTGTTTTTT. Protein sequence: CASSPRTGAAEKLFF. J is TRBJ1-4 and V is TRBV28, with TRBD1 matching 9 bases. CDR3 size: 15 residues. Germline-derived CDR1 and CDR2 are MDHEN and SYDVKM. With V trimmed by 5 bases and J by 7 bases, 8 bases remained unmatched.

The chain couples TRBV27 to TRBJ1-1; D might be TRBD1 (5 bases). The CDR3 is 15 amino acids. V shed 8 bases and J shed 0 bases, with 16 bases lying between them. Germline V gene lookup returns CDR1 MNHEY and CDR2 SMNVEV (reference sequence). The CDR3 nucleotides read TGTGCCAGCGGAAAACGCGGGGGAGTGAACACTGAAGCTTTCTTT. Residues: CASGKRGGVNTEAFF.

There are a few counts of this clone. The chain links TRBV3-1 (or the pseudogene TRBV3-2) to TRBJ1-3; D possibly corresponds to TRBD1 (6 bases). The CDR3 is made up of 16 amino acids. CDR1 LGHDT and CDR2 YNNKEL come from the germline V gene (reference sequence). The V end was cut by 3 bases, the J end by 3 bases, with 15 bases between. The CDR3 loop reads CASSQLQGRFGNTIYF. The CDR3, as DNA: TGTGCCAGCAGCCAGTTACAGGGCCGGTTTGGAAACACCATATATTTT.

CDR3 protein: CAISVPSYEQYF. The CDR3 coding sequence is TGTGCCATCTCGGTACCTTCCTACGAGCAGTACTTC. The chain combines TRBV10-3 with TRBJ2-7; D is unresolved. Trimming took off 8 bases at V and 1 base at J, with 9 bases between the two ends. CDR3 length equals 12 residues. The germline gives CDR1 ENHRY, CDR2 SYGVKD.

CDR3 loop: CSASLKRSSYNSPLHF. The CDR3 coding sequence is TGCAGTGCTAGTCTGAAGAGAAGCTCCTATAATTCACCCCTCCACTTT. The J gene is TRBJ1-6, the V gene TRBV20-1; D not certain. The germline V gene encodes CDR1 DFQATT and CDR2 SNEGSKA (reference sequence). Trimming stripped 3 bases from V and 0 bases from J, with 12 bases between. The CDR3 contains 16 residues.

This chain joins TRBV10-3 and TRBJ1-1; tentative D call: TRBD1 (6 bases). Germline assignment: CDR1 ENHRY and CDR2 SYGVKD. CDR3 length equals 13 residues. V was clipped by 8 bases and J by 1 base, with 11 bases between them. DNA for the CDR3: TGTGCCATCTCCCAGGGGCCGAACACTGAAGCTTTCTTT. This sequence encodes CAISQGPNTEAFF.

This chain connects TRBV7-9 to TRBJ1-1; D remains ambiguous. Germline V gene sequence: CDR1 SEHNR, CDR2 FQNEAQ (reference sequence). Trimming took off 5 bases at V and 6 bases at J, with 16 bases between the two ends. The length of the CDR3 is 14 residues. The CDR3: CASSPPKSPSEAFF. Written as DNA, the CDR3 is TGTGCCAGCAGCCCCCCCAAAAGCCCGTCTGAAGCTTTCTTT.

The V and J genes are TRBV21-1 and TRBJ1-4. TRBV21-1 is a recognized pseudogene. CDR3 length: 12 residues. The chain's CDR3 is CARAATNEKLFF. CDR3 bases: TGTGCGCGGGCCGCAACTAATGAAAAACTGTTTTTT.

In its sample, this clone was seen a few times. The chain has TRBV18 and TRBJ2-7; 9 bases fit TRBD2. The CDR3 sequence is 16 residues long. Germline lookup yields CDR1 KGHSH and CDR2 LQKENI. V trimming: 3 bases; J trimming: 7 bases; junction bases outside the gene matches: 13. In nucleotides, the CDR3 is TGTGCCAGCTCACCCCGATCCTGGCGGGAGGGAGATGAGCAGTACTTC. Amino acid sequence: CASSPRSWREGDEQYF.

The chain couples TRBV9 to TRBJ1-4, with TRBD1 matching over 9 bases. The CDR3 runs 15 residues. The ends lost 4 bases at V and 5 bases at J; junction bases unmatched: 6. Germline assignment: CDR1 SGDLS and CDR2 YYNGEE. The CDR3 region is CASSLQGAKNEKLFF. CDR3 sequence (DNA): TGTGCCAGCAGCTTACAGGGGGCAAAGAATGAAAAACTGTTTTTT.